These 25 T cell receptor beta chains originate from one sample sequenced in a study of post-analysis software for immune sequencing data. Overall study results and limits: TRBV segments more frequent in patients than in controls numbered a few and included TRBV5-6, TRBV5-1 and TRBV20-1.

Their specific antigens are unknown. The TCR beta cDNA libraries contained unique molecular identifiers. One entry per CDR3 protein results from TCRdb running MiXCR on the PCR reads. The sample has about 770,000 distinct CDR3 sequences; approximately 44% are singletons. Sequenced: blood. These receptors all stem from a girl between 10 and 17 years old with multiple sclerosis.

The chain combines TRBV28 with TRBJ2-3, with TRBD2 identical over 10 bases. This CDR3 spans 14 amino acids. CDR1 MDHEN and CDR2 SYDVKM come from the germline V gene. With 8 bases clipped from V and 5 bases from J, the junction kept 7 bases outside the gene matches. The CDR3 region is CASYEVAGGDTQYF. In nucleotides, the CDR3 is TGTGCCAGCTACGAGGTAGCGGGAGGAGATACGCAGTATTTT.

This chain's CDR3 is CASSPGTGWNGYTF. DNA for the CDR3: TGTGCCAGCAGTCCCGGGACAGGGTGGAATGGCTACACCTTC. The genes are TRBV6-6 and TRBJ1-2, with TRBD1 matching 9 bases. After removal of 5 bases from V and 6 bases from J, the junction contained 7 bases not matched to a gene. The germline CDR1 and CDR2 sequences are MNHNY and SVGAGI (reference sequence). CDR3 length: 14 residues.

The rearrangement links TRBV12-3 or TRBV12-4 to TRBJ2-3, with 9 bases that match TRBD2. CDR3 size: 14 residues. V lost 4 bases, J lost 5 bases, and 4 bases stayed unmatched. The DNA of the CDR3 is TGTGCCAGCAGTTCCCTAGCGGGACAAGATACGCAGTATTTT. Amino acid sequence: CASSSLAGQDTQYF.

The chain links TRBV7-9 to TRBJ2-6; 9 bases match TRBD2. The CDR3 covers 18 residues. The junction had 9 bases not matched to a gene; V was cut back by 5 bases and J by 1 base. Germline V gives CDR1 SEHNR, CDR2 FQNEAQ (reference sequence). CDR3 nucleotide sequence: TGTGCCAGCAGCGGTTTGCCGGGACTAGCTTCTGGGGCCAACGTCCTGACTTTC. Translation: CASSGLPGLASGANVLTF. The variable domain in full, with the rest retrieved from reference TRBV7-9 and TRBJ2-6, is DTGVSQNPRHKITKRGQNVTFRCDPISEHNRLYWYRQTLGQGPEFLTYFQNEAQLEKSRLLSDRFSAERPKGSFSTLEIQRTEQGDSAMYLCASSGLPGLASGANVLTFGAGSRLTVL.

The CDR3 nucleotides are TGTGCCGTGAGGGGGGGGAAACCAGATACGCAGTATTTT. It yields the protein CAVRGGKPDTQYF. This chain connects TRBV6-5 to TRBJ2-3, with D maybe TRBD2 (7 bases). Germline V gene data show CDR1 as MNHEY and CDR2 as SVGAGI. There are 13 residues in the CDR3. The ends were cut back, 11 bases at V and 4 bases at J, with 16 bases in the middle.

This clonotype turned up a few times. This chain connects TRBV29-1 to TRBJ1-2; D uncertain. From germline, CDR1 is SQVTM and CDR2 ANQGSEA. The CDR3 is 11 amino acids. The V and J ends lost 5 bases and 7 bases respectively, with 11 bases between them. The CDR3 loop reads CSVLSPGGYTF. The CDR3 coding sequence is TGCAGCGTTCTTAGCCCTGGTGGCTACACCTTC.

This clonotype was counted between two and nine times. This rearrangement joins TRBV28 to TRBJ1-2, with D possibly TRBD1 on 5 matching bases. V was trimmed by 10 bases and J by 0 bases, leaving 15 bases between them. CDR1 is MDHEN and CDR2 is SYDVKM in the germline V gene. The CDR3 loop spans 14 amino acids. The DNA of the CDR3 is TGTGCCATCAAGGGGAGGCCGGCTAACTATGGCTACACCTTC. It specifies CAIKGRPANYGYTF.

This clonotype was detected only once. This chain uses TRBV5-1 with TRBJ1-5; 7 nucleotides align to TRBD1. This CDR3 comprises 18 residues. Losses at the gene ends were 0 bases for V and 6 bases for J; bases not matched to a gene: 15. Germline CDR1 reads SGHRS; CDR2 reads YFSETQ. The CDR3 nucleotides read TGCGCCAGCAGCTTGGCCCCATCGACAGGGATCGGCGGTCAGCCCCAGCATTTT. This codes for CASSLAPSTGIGGQPQHF.

Worth noting for this clonotype: The junction and the germline gene differ at one end; a read error may be behind it. The gene calls are TRBV7-9 and TRBJ2-7; 8 bases are shared with TRBD1. In germline, CDR1 is SEHNR, CDR2 FQNEAQ (reference sequence). The CDR3 runs 14 residues. The CDR3 loop reads CASSSRDRLYKQYF. The CDR3 nucleotides read TGTGCCAGCAGCTCCCGGGACAGGCTCTACAAGCAGTACTTC. The full variable domain, rest sourced from reference TRBV7-9 and TRBJ2-7, is DTGVSQNPRHKITKRGQNVTFRCDPISEHNRLYWYRQTLGQGPEFLTYFQNEAQLEKSRLLSDRFSAERPKGSFSTLEIQRTEQGDSAMYLCASSSRDRLYKQYFGPGTRLTVT.

In the case of this clonotype: One junction end does not reproduce the germline sequence, and a read error may be involved. This chain links TRBV20-1 with TRBJ2-5; 8 nucleotides match TRBD2. The germline V gene has CDR1 DFQATT and CDR2 SNEGSKA (reference sequence). This CDR3 is built from 15 residues. CDR3 amino acids: CSTSWLAGLQETQNF. CDR3 sequence (DNA): TGCAGTACATCTTGGCTAGCGGGCCTCCAAGAGACCCAGAACTTC.

Concerning this clonotype: A junction end diverges from the germline sequence, so it may reflect a read error. This chain connects TRBV7-9 to TRBJ1-5; D is undetermined. The V gene's germline CDR1 is SEHNR and CDR2 FQNEAQ (reference sequence). The CDR3 has 12 residues. Here the CDR3 DNA reads TGTGTCAGCAGCTTGGGCAATCAGCCCCAGCATTTT. Amino acids: CVSSLGNQPQHF.

The genes are TRBV5-1 and TRBJ2-7; 8 nucleotides match TRBD2. The germline V gene has CDR1 SGHRS and CDR2 YFSETQ. The CDR3 has 15 residues. V lost 3 bases, J lost 1 base, and 6 bases stayed unmatched. DNA of the CDR3: TGCGCCAGCAGCTATGATAGCGGGGTATCCTACGAGCAGTACTTC. Translating gives CASSYDSGVSYEQYF.

Details on this clonotype: One end of the junction varies from germline; a read error may be responsible. J is TRBJ1-4 and V is TRBV18; no firm D call. The CDR3 sequence is 14 residues long. Germline CDR1 and CDR2: KGHSH and LQKENI. The CDR3 bases are TGTGCCAGCTCACCAGGATCCGCTAATGAAAAACGGTTTTTT. Amino acid sequence: CASSPGSANEKRFF.

The table lists this clonotype with a few counts. The chain couples TRBV20-1 to TRBJ2-5; D remains unclear. Germline V gene data show CDR1 as DFQATT and CDR2 as SNEGSKA (reference sequence). Trimming stripped 5 bases from V and 3 bases from J, with 4 bases between. The CDR3 is made up of 10 amino acids. The DNA for the CDR3 is TGCAGTGCTCAAGAAGAGACCCAGTACTTC. It encodes CSAQEETQYF.

The chain employs TRBV12-3 or TRBV12-4 and TRBJ2-1; possibly TRBD1 for D (6 bases). This CDR3 is built from 15 residues. V was trimmed by 6 bases and J by 6 bases, leaving 18 bases between them. The CDR3 region is CASRLTGSLGNEQFF. DNA for the CDR3: TGTGCCAGCAGGCTAACAGGGAGCCTCGGCAATGAGCAGTTCTTC.

J is TRBJ2-7 and V is TRBV6-6, with 13 bases identical to TRBD2. The CDR3 extends over 16 amino acids. Germline V gene data show CDR1 as MNHNY and CDR2 as SVGAGI (reference sequence). Germline trimming cut 0 bases from V and 3 bases from J; bases unmatched to any gene: 2. CDR3 sequence: CASSYSRTSGGYEQYF. The CDR3 bases are TGTGCCAGCAGTTACTCCCGGACTAGCGGGGGCTACGAGCAGTACTTC.

The CDR3 DNA reads TGTGCCACCAGAAATAGCGGGAGGGCCGATGAGCAGTTCTTC. As protein: CATRNSGRADEQFF. The chain links TRBV15 to TRBJ2-1; 11 positions match TRBD2. This CDR3 has 14 residues. Trimming removed 6 bases from V and 8 bases from J; junction bases left unmatched: 6. In germline, CDR1 is LNHNV, CDR2 YYDKDF (reference sequence).

The chain employs TRBV20-1 and TRBJ1-1; D gene ambiguous. Germline V gives CDR1 DFQATT, CDR2 SNEGSKA (reference sequence). The CDR3 is 8 residues long. Trimming left V 5 bases short and J 11 bases short, with 6 bases between. The chain's CDR3 is CSAGAAFF. The CDR3 nucleotides are TGCAGTGCTGGCGCGGCTTTCTTT.

This sequence joins TRBV9 and TRBJ1-4, with a weak D call TRBD1 (5 bases). V dropped 2 bases and J dropped 8 bases, with 16 bases sitting between them. Germline CDR1 reads SGDLS; CDR2 reads YYNGEE. This CDR3 has 15 residues. The CDR3 DNA reads TGTGCCAGCAGCGTGGGGGACGCTAGGGGAGAAAAACTGTTTTTT. Its translation: CASSVGDARGEKLFF.

The V call is TRBV18, the J call TRBJ1-2; TRBD1 matches at 7 bases. The CDR3 is 16 residues long. Germline CDR1 is KGHSH and CDR2 is LQKENI. Losses at the gene ends were 1 base for V and 2 bases for J; bases not matched to a gene: 7. This chain's CDR3 is CASSPLPGQENYGYTF. The CDR3 bases are TGTGCCAGCTCACCACTCCCAGGACAGGAGAACTATGGCTACACCTTC. Looking up the rest from reference TRBV18 and TRBJ1-2 gives the full variable domain: NAGVMQNPRHLVRRRGQEARLRCSPMKGHSHVYWYRQLPEEGLKFMVYLQKENIIDESGMPKERFSAEFPKEGPSILRIQQVVRGDSAAYFCASSPLPGQENYGYTFGSGTRLTVV.

This chain connects TRBV11-2 to TRBJ1-4, with D uncertain. The CDR3 spans 17 residues. Trimming stripped 6 bases from V and 2 bases from J, with 19 bases between. Germline V gene sequence: CDR1 SGHAT, CDR2 FQNNGV. The CDR3 loop is CASSPPRTAKTNEKLFF. CDR3 DNA: TGTGCCAGCAGTCCACCACGTACCGCCAAGACTAATGAAAAACTGTTTTTT.

This clonotype was recorded a few times. CDR3 region: CASSPPGYNEQFF. The CDR3 DNA sequence: TGTGCCAGCAGTCCCCCGGGCTACAATGAGCAGTTCTTC. V usage is TRBV28 and J usage is TRBJ2-1; D gene unclear. The germline CDR1 and CDR2 sequences are MDHEN and SYDVKM. The CDR3 sequence is 13 residues long. V was trimmed by 5 bases and J by 3 bases, leaving 8 bases between them. The full variable domain, with the rest looked up from reference TRBV28 and TRBJ2-1, is DVKVTQSSRYLVKRTGEKVFLECVQDMDHENMFWYRQDPGLGLRLIYFSYDVKMKEKGDIPEGYSVSREKKERFSLILESASTNQTSMYLCASSPPGYNEQFFGPGTRLTVL.

This clonotype was seen a handful of times. The chain has TRBV29-1 and TRBJ2-5, with TRBD1 matching over 7 bases. The CDR3 is made up of 13 amino acids. Germline-derived CDR1 and CDR2 are SQVTM and ANQGSEA. Unmatched junction bases numbered 6, after V lost 6 bases and J lost 2 bases. This chain's CDR3 is CSVRRDRQETQYF. In DNA form, the CDR3 reads TGCAGCGTCAGACGGGACAGACAAGAGACCCAGTACTTC.

The chain employs TRBV9 and TRBJ2-1; no clear D gene. V was clipped by 5 bases and J by 5 bases, with 11 bases between them. Germline V gene data show CDR1 as SGDLS and CDR2 as YYNGEE. The CDR3 covers 13 residues. The CDR3: CASSEYNNNEQFF. CDR3 DNA sequence: TGTGCCAGCAGTGAGTATAATAACAATGAGCAGTTCTTC.

This chain links TRBV5-6 with TRBJ1-2; D is unresolved. Trimming removed 2 bases at V and 2 bases at J, with 25 bases between. This CDR3 has 19 amino acids. Germline values: CDR1 SGHDT, CDR2 YYEEEE. The CDR3 loop reads CASSFEGSPSSKSNYGYTF. The CDR3 DNA is TGTGCCAGCAGCTTTGAGGGATCACCTTCCTCTAAATCGAACTATGGCTACACCTTC.